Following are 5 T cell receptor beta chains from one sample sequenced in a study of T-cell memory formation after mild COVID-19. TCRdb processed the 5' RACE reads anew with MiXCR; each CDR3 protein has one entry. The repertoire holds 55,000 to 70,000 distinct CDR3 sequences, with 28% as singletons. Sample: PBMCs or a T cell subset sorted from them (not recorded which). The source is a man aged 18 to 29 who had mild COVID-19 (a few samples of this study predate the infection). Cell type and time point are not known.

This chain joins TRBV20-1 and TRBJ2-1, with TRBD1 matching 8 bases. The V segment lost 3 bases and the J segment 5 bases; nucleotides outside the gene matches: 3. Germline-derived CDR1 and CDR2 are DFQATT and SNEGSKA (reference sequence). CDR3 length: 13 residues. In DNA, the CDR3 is TGCAGTGCTAGCGGGACAGGAAACAATGAGCAGTTCTTC. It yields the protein CSASGTGNNEQFF.

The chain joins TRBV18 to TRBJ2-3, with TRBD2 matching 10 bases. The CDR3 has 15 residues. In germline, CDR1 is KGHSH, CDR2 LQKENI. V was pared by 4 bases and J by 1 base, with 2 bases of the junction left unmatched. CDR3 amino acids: CASSLAGGGTDTQYF. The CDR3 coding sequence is TGTGCCAGCTCACTAGCGGGGGGCGGCACAGATACGCAGTATTTT.

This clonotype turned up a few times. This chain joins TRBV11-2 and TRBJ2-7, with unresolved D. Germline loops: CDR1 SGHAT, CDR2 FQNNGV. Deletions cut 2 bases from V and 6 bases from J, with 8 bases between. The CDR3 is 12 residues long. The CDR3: CASSLRSPEQYF. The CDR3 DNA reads TGTGCCAGCAGCTTAAGGTCCCCCGAGCAGTACTTC.

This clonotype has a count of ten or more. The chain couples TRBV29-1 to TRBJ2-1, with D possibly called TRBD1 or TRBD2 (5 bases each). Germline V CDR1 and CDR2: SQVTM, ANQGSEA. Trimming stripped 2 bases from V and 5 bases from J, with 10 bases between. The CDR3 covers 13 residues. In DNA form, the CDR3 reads TGCAGCGTTGAACCAGGGAGAGACAATGAGCAGTTCTTC. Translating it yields CSVEPGRDNEQFF.

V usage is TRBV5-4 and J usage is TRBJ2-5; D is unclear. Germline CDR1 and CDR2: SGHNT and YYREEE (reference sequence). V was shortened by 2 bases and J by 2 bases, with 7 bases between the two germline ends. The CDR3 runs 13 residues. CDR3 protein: CASSFPDQETQYF. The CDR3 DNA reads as TGTGCCAGCAGCTTCCCGGATCAAGAGACCCAGTACTTC.